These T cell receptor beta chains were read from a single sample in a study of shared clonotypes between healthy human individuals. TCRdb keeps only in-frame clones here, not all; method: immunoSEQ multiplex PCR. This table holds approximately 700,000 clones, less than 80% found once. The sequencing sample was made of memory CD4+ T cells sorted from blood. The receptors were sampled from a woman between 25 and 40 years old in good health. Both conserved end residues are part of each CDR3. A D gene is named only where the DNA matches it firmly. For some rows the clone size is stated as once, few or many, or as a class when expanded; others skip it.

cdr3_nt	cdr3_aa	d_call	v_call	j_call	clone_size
TGTGCCAGCAGCAGGACAGTGGGTCCCTACGAGCAGTACTTC	CASSRTVGPYEQYF	NA	TRBV6-1	TRBJ2-7	NA
TGTGCCAGCAGCTTATCGGTCGAGCAGTACTTC	CASSLSVEQYF	NA	TRBV7-2	TRBJ2-7	NA
TGTGCCAGCAGGCGGACTAGCGGGGTCTACGAGCAGTACTTC	CASRRTSGVYEQYF	TRBD2	TRBV28	TRBJ2-7	NA
TGTGCCACGGGGTGGGACTCTGGGGCCAACGTCCTGACTTTC	CATGWDSGANVLTF	NA	TRBV28	TRBJ2-6	NA
TGTGCCAGCAGTTTATTTTCATATTCTGGGGAGGATACGCAGTATTTT	CASSLFSYSGEDTQYF	NA	TRBV28	TRBJ2-3	NA
TGCAGCGTTGAAGAGGCGTGGCAGAAGAACACTGAAGCTTTCTTT	CSVEEAWQKNTEAFF	NA	TRBV29-1	TRBJ1-1	NA
TGCGCCAGCAGCTTGGAGGGGTCTAGCGATCGGAGGGATACGCAGTATTTT	CASSLEGSSDRRDTQYF	NA	TRBV5-1	TRBJ2-3	NA
TGCGCCAGCAGCTTAACGGGACAGGGGGCTGGGGCCAACGTCCTGACTTTC	CASSLTGQGAGANVLTF	TRBD1	TRBV5-1	TRBJ2-6	NA
TGTGCCAGCAGTTTAAAGGGCGGAGGCTATGGCTACACCTTC	CASSLKGGGYGYTF	NA	TRBV27	TRBJ1-2	NA
TGTGCCAGCATGACGGTGGGGGAGTCCTATGGCTACACCTTC	CASMTVGESYGYTF	NA	TRBV6-1	TRBJ1-2	NA
TGCGCCAGCAGCTTGTTAGGGAATCAGCCCCAGCATTTT	CASSLLGNQPQHF	NA	TRBV5-1	TRBJ1-5	NA
TGTGCCAGCAGTTACCGAACTAGCGGCTCCTACAATGAGCAGTTCTTC	CASSYRTSGSYNEQFF	TRBD2	TRBV6-5	TRBJ2-1	NA
TGTGCCAGCAGTTTGTCACCCCCAGGCTGGTTAGGTAGCAATCAGCCCCAGCATTTT	CASSLSPPGWLGSNQPQHF	NA	TRBV28	TRBJ1-5	NA
TGTGCCAGCAGTTTCCCACAGGGGCGAGAGACCCAGTACTTC	CASSFPQGRETQYF	TRBD1	TRBV28	TRBJ2-5	once
TGTGCCTGGAGTCTAGCCGGACTAGCGGCTAGCACAGATACGCAGTATTTT	CAWSLAGLAASTDTQYF	TRBD2	TRBV30	TRBJ2-3	NA
TGTGCCAGCAGCTTAGAAGGCGGGATCGGAGATACGCAGTATTTT	CASSLEGGIGDTQYF	NA	TRBV7-9	TRBJ2-3	NA
TGTGCCAGCAGCTGGGGTTCCGGGACAGGAGATACGCAGTATTTT	CASSWGSGTGDTQYF	TRBD1	TRBV7-9	TRBJ2-3	NA
TGTGCCAGCAGGCTTCCGGGACAGCTTTATGGCTACACCTTC	CASRLPGQLYGYTF	TRBD1	TRBV6-6	TRBJ1-2	once
TGTGCCAGCAGTTACTTACCTCCCGGGACAGGGTGGCCCCAGCATTTT	CASSYLPPGTGWPQHF	TRBD1	TRBV6-5	TRBJ1-5	NA
TGCAGTGCTAGAAAGGCGGGCGAGCAGTACTTC	CSARKAGEQYF	NA	TRBV20-1	TRBJ2-7	once
TGTGCCAGCAAGGGGACGGGCAGTTACACTGAAGCTTTCTTT	CASKGTGSYTEAFF	NA	TRBV2	TRBJ1-1	NA
TGTGCCACCAGCAAGGGGAAAAACATTCAGTACTTC	CATSKGKNIQYF	NA	TRBV15	TRBJ2-4	NA
TGTGCCAGCAGCTCAGGACTAGCGGGGGGCACAGATACGCAGTATTTT	CASSSGLAGGTDTQYF	TRBD2	TRBV28	TRBJ2-3	NA
TGCGCCAGCGCAAGATTCAAACCGGGTCCCGGGGAGACCCAGTACTTC	CASARFKPGPGETQYF	NA	TRBV10-1	TRBJ2-5	NA
TGTGCCAGCAGCGGGACAGGGGGCTATGGCTACACCTTC	CASSGTGGYGYTF	TRBD1	TRBV16	TRBJ1-2	NA
TGCGCCAGCAGCCTCACAGGGAAGGGGAACACTGAAGCTTTCTTT	CASSLTGKGNTEAFF	NA	TRBV5-1	TRBJ1-1	NA
TGTGCCAGCAATGTTAAAGGATCTCACTACGAGCAGTACTTC	CASNVKGSHYEQYF	NA	TRBV2	TRBJ2-7	NA
TGTGCCAGCAGTTACGGGACAGGGGGCGATCAGCCCCAGCATTTT	CASSYGTGGDQPQHF	TRBD1	TRBV6-5	TRBJ1-5	NA
TGCGCCAGCAGCGTCCCTGGCTCCTACGAGCAGTACTTC	CASSVPGSYEQYF	NA	TRBV5-1	TRBJ2-7	NA
TGTGCCAGCACCCCGGCCGGGGTCGAGCAGTACTTC	CASTPAGVEQYF	NA	TRBV11-2	TRBJ2-7	NA
TGCGCCAGCAGCTTGGGCGGTGGAGGACAAGAGACCCAGTACTTC	CASSLGGGGQETQYF	NA	TRBV5-1	TRBJ2-5	NA
TGCGCCAGCAGCCAAAGGACAGGGGGCGATACTAACTATGGCTACACCTTC	CASSQRTGGDTNYGYTF	TRBD1	TRBV5-1	TRBJ1-2	once
TGTGCCAGCAGTTACACCCGACCGGGACTAGCAATCTTC	CASSYTRPGLAIF	TRBD2	TRBV6-5	TRBJ2-1	NA
TGCGCCACGGGACTAGCGGGAGGGTCCTACAATGAGCAGTTCTTC	CATGLAGGSYNEQFF	TRBD2	TRBV5-1	TRBJ2-1	NA
TGCGCCAGCAGTGCACAGGGACCCTATGGCTACACCTTC	CASSAQGPYGYTF	NA	TRBV10-1	TRBJ1-2	many
TGCGCCAGCAGCGCGGGAGGACAGGAATATGGCTACACCTTC	CASSAGGQEYGYTF	TRBD1	TRBV5-1	TRBJ1-2	NA
TGTGCCAGCAAACCGGGGCCCCTTAATGAAAAACTGTTTTTT	CASKPGPLNEKLFF	NA	TRBV7-2	TRBJ1-4	NA
TGTGCCAGCTCACCTACAGGGGGCCACACCGGGGAGCTGTTTTTT	CASSPTGGHTGELFF	TRBD1	TRBV18	TRBJ2-2	NA
TGTGCCAGCAGTGCGGGGACTAGCGGGACCGGGGGCTACAATGAGCAGTTCTTC	CASSAGTSGTGGYNEQFF	TRBD2	TRBV6-1	TRBJ2-1	NA
TGTGCCAGCAGTGATGGGACAGGGACTGCTCAGCCCCAGCATTTT	CASSDGTGTAQPQHF	TRBD1	TRBV6-1	TRBJ1-5	NA
TGTGCCAGCAGTTTATCTGGGGCCAACGTCCTGACTTTC	CASSLSGANVLTF	NA	TRBV28	TRBJ2-6	few
TGCAGCGTTGAATCCTGGCAGGAATCCTACAATGAGCAGTTCTTC	CSVESWQESYNEQFF	NA	TRBV29-1	TRBJ2-1	few
TGTGCCAGCGGGGAACAGGGTTTGAACACTGAAGCTTTCTTT	CASGEQGLNTEAFF	NA	TRBV28	TRBJ1-1	NA
TGTGCCACCCCGACAGGGGGTTCTTTGGGTGGCTACACCTTC	CATPTGGSLGGYTF	TRBD1	TRBV28	TRBJ1-2	NA
TGTGCCAGCTCAACACGGCAGGGGGCCCGGGGCTACACCTTC	CASSTRQGARGYTF	TRBD1	TRBV18	TRBJ1-2	NA
TGCGCCAGCAGCCAAATACAGACCAGGGAAGGGGGCAATGAGCAGTTCTTC	CASSQIQTREGGNEQFF	NA	TRBV4-1	TRBJ2-1	NA
TGCGCCAGCAGCTTGAGCGGCAGCCCGAACACCGGGGAGCTGTTTTTT	CASSLSGSPNTGELFF	NA	TRBV5-1	TRBJ2-2	NA
TGTGCCAGCACCTTATCGGGGATGGAGCAGTTCTTC	CASTLSGMEQFF	NA	TRBV7-9	TRBJ2-1	NA
TGTGCCAGCAGCCCGGGACTAGAGGTTGATACGCAGTATTTT	CASSPGLEVDTQYF	TRBD2	TRBV6-5	TRBJ2-3	NA
TGCGCCAGCAGCCAAGATTTGACCGTGGAGACCCAGTACTTC	CASSQDLTVETQYF	NA	TRBV4-1	TRBJ2-5	NA
TGCGCCAGCAGAATACGACAGGGAATGGGGACTGAAGCTTTCTTT	CASRIRQGMGTEAFF	TRBD1	TRBV4-3	TRBJ1-1	many
TGTGCCAGCAGTGAACCAACTACCTACGAGCAGTACTTC	CASSEPTTYEQYF	NA	TRBV6-1	TRBJ2-7	many
TGTGCCAGCAGTGAACCGGACGGGCCGGGGTCCCAGTACTTC	CASSEPDGPGSQYF	NA	TRBV2	TRBJ2-5	once
TGTGCCTGGAGTGTAAATGGCCTAGCGAGCGATACGCAGTATTTT	CAWSVNGLASDTQYF	NA	TRBV30	TRBJ2-3	NA